These 22 T cell receptor beta chains were all obtained from the same sample, sequenced in a study of CD8+CD57+ T cells in acquired aplastic anemia. Genomic DNA served as template for TCR beta VDJ and CDR3 profiling. TCRdb called the reads again in MiXCR, with one record for every CDR3 protein. The sample lists 35,000 to 45,000 distinct CDR3 sequences; around 80% were seen once. The sequencing sample was made of sorted CD4+, CD8+, or CD8+CD57+ T cells (not recorded which) from PBMCs. Source of these receptors: a human donor in good health, serving as a control.

This clonotype was observed at least ten times. The rearrangement uses TRBV2 and TRBJ2-5; perhaps TRBD1 as D (6 bases). V was pared by 4 bases and J by 5 bases, with 17 bases between. The CDR3 runs to 15 residues. Germline V gene sequence: CDR1 SNHLY, CDR2 FYNNEI. CDR3 protein: CASSAMQGSWETQYF. DNA for the CDR3: TGTGCCAGCAGTGCTATGCAGGGGTCCTGGGAGACCCAGTACTTC.

Many counts were recorded for this clonotype. A read error may be the cause here, since a much bigger clone is one base away. CDR3 nucleotides: TGTGCCAGCAGCAGGAGAATGGCTAACTATGGCCACACCTTC. Translating it yields CASSRRMANYGHTF. This rearrangement joins TRBV14 to TRBJ1-2; D is unclear. The germline CDR1 and CDR2 sequences are SGHDN and FVKESK. The CDR3 length is 14 residues.

This clonotype was seen just once. The CDR3 DNA follows: TGTGCCAGCAGCCCCCAGGGAGGTGAAGCTTTCTTT. Its protein product is CASSPQGGEAFF. The rearrangement uses TRBV7-2 and TRBJ1-1; perhaps TRBD1 as D (5 bases). V lost 5 bases to trimming and J lost 7 bases, with 11 bases between them. Germline CDR1 SGHTA, CDR2 FQGNSA. This CDR3 contains 12 residues.

The chain joins TRBV2 to TRBJ2-7; 10 bases match TRBD2. Losses at the gene ends were 7 bases for V and 3 bases for J; bases not matched to a gene: 6. Germline CDR1 SNHLY, CDR2 FYNNEI. The length of the CDR3 is 14 residues. The CDR3 DNA sequence: TGTGCCAGCACCGAACGGACTAGCGGCTACGAGCAGTACTTC. It yields the protein CASTERTSGYEQYF.

This clonotype has a handful of counts. V is TRBV10-3 and J is TRBJ2-6, with D perhaps assigned TRBD1 or TRBD2 (6 bases each). The CDR3 sequence is 16 residues long. Trimming removed 0 bases at V and 2 bases at J, with 8 bases between. Germline loops: CDR1 ENHRY, CDR2 SYGVKD. The CDR3 sequence is CAISESRGAGANVLTF. CDR3 coding DNA: TGTGCCATCAGTGAGTCGAGGGGGGCTGGGGCCAACGTCCTGACTTTC.

The chain carries TRBV20-1 and TRBJ2-1; TRBD1 agrees at 8 bases. Germline values: CDR1 DFQATT, CDR2 SNEGSKA (reference sequence). V was pared by 0 bases and J by 5 bases, with 9 bases of the junction left unmatched. The CDR3 is 16 residues long. CDR3 DNA sequence: TGCAGTGCTAGAGATTTAAGGACAGGGAAAAACAATGAGCAGTTCTTC. Translation gives CSARDLRTGKNNEQFF.

The J gene is TRBJ2-5, the V gene TRBV6-1; 7 bases line up with TRBD1. Trimming cost V 5 bases and J 3 bases; bases outside gene matches: 3. Per germline, CDR1 MNHNS and CDR2 SASEGT. The CDR3 runs 13 residues. The CDR3 DNA reads as TGTGCCAGCAGTCCCGGGACAGAAGAGACCCAGTACTTC. It yields the protein CASSPGTEETQYF.

The CDR3 reads CAIRRGLDTDTQYF. CDR3 in DNA: TGTGCCATCAGACGCGGACTAGACACAGATACGCAGTATTTT. The chain uses TRBV10-3 and TRBJ2-3; 7 bases are a match to TRBD2. The CDR3 contains 14 residues. Germline CDR1 and CDR2: ENHRY and SYGVKD. The ends lost 6 bases at V and 2 bases at J; junction bases unmatched: 5.

This rearrangement joins TRBV19 to TRBJ2-3, with D possibly matching TRBD2 (5 bases). Trimming removed 6 bases from V and 0 bases from J, with 10 bases in between. This CDR3 spans 14 amino acids. Germline V gene lookup returns CDR1 LNHDA and CDR2 SQIVND (reference sequence). The DNA for the CDR3 is TGTGCCAGTAGCAAAAGGACTAGCACAGATACGCAGTATTTT. Protein: CASSKRTSTDTQYF.

This chain links TRBV10-3 with TRBJ2-7; 9 bases fit TRBD1. Germline values: CDR1 ENHRY, CDR2 SYGVKD. Unmatched junction bases numbered 8, after V lost 10 bases and J lost 4 bases. The CDR3 totals 13 residues. CDR3 in amino acids: CASSGTGLYEQYF. CDR3 coding DNA: TGTGCCAGCAGCGGGACAGGGCTGTACGAGCAGTACTTC.

The genes are TRBV11-2 and TRBJ2-3; 7 bases are shared with TRBD2. The CDR3 extends over 15 amino acids. Unmatched junction bases numbered 5, after V lost 1 base and J lost 4 bases. Germline loops: CDR1 SGHAT, CDR2 FQNNGV. CDR3 residues: CASSLVSGDSDTQYF. CDR3 coding DNA: TGTGCCAGCAGCTTAGTGAGCGGGGACTCAGATACGCAGTATTTT.

The V gene is TRBV29-1, the J gene TRBJ2-5; 8 bases are shared with TRBD2. The CDR3 loop spans 14 amino acids. V gave up 6 bases and J gave up 2 bases; unmatched junction bases: 8. Germline assignment: CDR1 SQVTM and CDR2 ANQGSEA. CDR3 in amino acids: CSVAIAGPQETQYF. As DNA, the CDR3 is TGCAGCGTCGCAATAGCGGGGCCACAAGAGACCCAGTACTTC.

This clonotype was recorded once. The chain employs TRBV20-1 and TRBJ1-5; the D gene is possibly TRBD1 (5 bases). Germline CDR1 and CDR2: DFQATT and SNEGSKA (reference sequence). Trimming shortened V by 0 bases and J by 4 bases, and 13 bases separated the two germline ends. This CDR3 has 15 amino acids. The CDR3 nucleotides read TGCAGTGCTAGAGAAACCGGGACGGCTAATCAGCCCCAGCATTTT. It encodes CSARETGTANQPQHF.

The gene calls are TRBV24-1 and TRBJ2-3; 7 nucleotides match TRBD1. The junction had 3 bases not matched to a gene; V was cut back by 2 bases and J by 2 bases. The CDR3 extends over 15 amino acids. CDR1 and CDR2 from the germline V gene are KGHDR and SFDVKD. The CDR3 DNA sequence: TGTGCCACCAGTGATTCCGGACAGGTCACAGATACGCAGTATTTT. It yields the protein CATSDSGQVTDTQYF.

The sample holds one count of this clonotype. The chain is built from TRBV20-1 and TRBJ2-7, with D tentatively TRBD2 (6 bases). The CDR3 extends over 13 amino acids. CDR1 is DFQATT, CDR2 SNEGSKA, per germline (reference sequence). Trimming cost V 5 bases and J 4 bases, with 15 bases left between them. CDR3 nucleotide sequence: TGCAGTGCTTGCGGGACCCTGGGGTACGAGCAGTACTTC. Translation: CSACGTLGYEQYF.

This sequence joins TRBV12-1 and TRBJ2-7; no check of the table's D call, TRBD1, against the DNA was made. TRBV12-1 is reported as a pseudogene. This CDR3 contains 13 residues. The CDR3 is CASSPIVGAEQYF. As DNA, the CDR3 is TGTGCCAGCAGCCCAATTGTGGGGGCCGAGCAGTACTTC.

V is TRBV29-1 and J is TRBJ2-7; D gene ambiguous. The CDR3 is made up of 12 amino acids. From germline, CDR1 is SQVTM and CDR2 ANQGSEA. The V end lost 6 bases, the J end lost 3 bases, and 12 bases lay between the germline ends. The CDR3 coding sequence is TGCAGCGTCTACACATTGCACTACGAGCAGTACTTC. Residues: CSVYTLHYEQYF.

This clonotype came up once. This sequence joins TRBV9 and TRBJ2-5; D uncertain. V was shortened by 1 base and J by 4 bases, with 5 bases between the two germline ends. CDR3 length: 12 residues. Germline CDR1 SGDLS, CDR2 YYNGEE. The CDR3 DNA reads as TGTGCCAGCAGCGTATACAGAGAGACCCAGTACTTC. Translating it yields CASSVYRETQYF.

The sample holds a few counts of this clonotype. J is TRBJ2-7 and V is TRBV10-3; D might be TRBD2 (7 bases). Trimming left V 2 bases short and J 7 bases short, with 15 bases between. The CDR3 runs 14 residues. Germline V lookup: CDR1 ENHRY, CDR2 SYGVKD. In DNA, the CDR3 is TGTGCCATCAGTGAGGCCAAGGGGGGGGATGAGCAGTACTTC. This codes for CAISEAKGGDEQYF.

The chain is built from TRBV25-1 and TRBJ2-7; D perhaps matches TRBD1 (5 bases). Deletions cut 4 bases from V and 5 bases from J, with 12 bases between. The germline gives CDR1 MGHDK, CDR2 SYGVNS. CDR3 length: 13 residues. The CDR3 region is CASSVRSRDEQYF. CDR3 coding DNA: TGTGCCAGCAGTGTGCGGTCCAGGGACGAGCAGTACTTC.

Within the sample, this clonotype is medium-sized. CDR3 amino acids: CASSLTSGPTDTQYF. CDR3 bases: TGTGCCAGCAGCCTGACTAGCGGCCCCACAGATACGCAGTATTTT. This chain connects TRBV7-2 to TRBJ2-3, with 9 nucleotides matching TRBD2. V was pared by 5 bases and J by 2 bases, with 5 bases of the junction left unmatched. This CDR3 is built from 15 residues. Germline assignment: CDR1 SGHTA and CDR2 FQGNSA. Supplemented by reference TRBV7-2 and TRBJ2-3, the full variable domain reads GAGVSQSPSNKVTEKGKDVELRCDPISGHTALYWYRQSLGQGLEFLIYFQGNSAPDKSGLPSDRFSAERTGGSVSTLTIQRTQQEDSAVYLCASSLTSGPTDTQYFGPGTRLTVL.

The genes are TRBV6-5 and TRBJ2-2; 9 bases are shared with TRBD2. The CDR3 runs to 16 residues. Trimming removed 3 bases from V and 3 bases from J; junction bases left unmatched: 5. CDR1 and CDR2 from the germline V gene are MNHEY and SVGAGI. CDR3 nucleotide sequence: TGTGCCAGCAGTTATAATAGCGGGAGATACACCGGGGAGCTGTTTTTT. It is translated as CASSYNSGRYTGELFF.